This T cell receptor beta chain was sequenced in a study of blood T cell repertoires in COVID-19. Original processing notes: Estimates of nucleated cell counts were drawn from the amplification of reference gene primers. Repertoires were generated with immunoSEQ multiplex PCR, while TCRdb's copy carries only in-frame clones and drops some. That table gives V, J and clone size, and the DNA gave D and trimming. The table lists over 80,000 clones, around 89% of them singletons, with roughly 8.9% in the top ten. This CDR3 spans 11 amino acids. CDR1 GTSNPN and CDR2 SVGIG come from the germline V gene (reference sequence). Between the trimmed V and J ends, which lost 5 bases and 8 bases, there was a span of 12 bases. In this sample, this clone turned up once.

This sequence originates from a man aged 45 to 65 with acute or convalescent COVID-19. The chain couples TRBV30 to TRBJ1-2, with D hard to call. Sequencing was carried out using peripheral blood. CDR3 sequence: CAWGRIDGYTF. Written as DNA, the CDR3 is TGTGCCTGGGGGAGGATAGACGGCTACACCTTC.